This TCR beta chain originates from a study of Ad26.COV2.S vaccination and SARS-CoV-2 variants. CDR3 length: 13 residues. V was clipped by 4 bases and J by 2 bases, with 11 bases between them. The germline V gene has CDR1 GTSNPN and CDR2 SVGIG (reference sequence). Regarding treatment: roughly 18 received Ad26.COV2.S at low or high dose, single or two shots; roughly 5 received placebo; per-sample allocation not given. At day 63 after the first vaccine or placebo injection, samples were drawn. An Ad26 vector carrying the Wuhan-strain SARS-CoV-2 spike served as the vaccine. Assay used: immunoSEQ multiplex PCR; TCRdb lists only in-frame clones, some missing. This sample has hundreds of thousands of clones, with over 75% found just once.

The input for sequencing was peripheral blood, taken in a trial of Ad26.COV2.S vaccine versus placebo. The origin of this receptor is a person between 18 and 60 years old who received the Ad26.COV2.S COVID-19 vaccine or a placebo. V gene TRBV30 combines with J gene TRBJ1-2; D perhaps matches TRBD1 (5 bases). CDR3 protein: CAWTPQENYGYTF. The CDR3 DNA is TGTGCCTGGACCCCACAGGAAAACTATGGCTACACCTTC.